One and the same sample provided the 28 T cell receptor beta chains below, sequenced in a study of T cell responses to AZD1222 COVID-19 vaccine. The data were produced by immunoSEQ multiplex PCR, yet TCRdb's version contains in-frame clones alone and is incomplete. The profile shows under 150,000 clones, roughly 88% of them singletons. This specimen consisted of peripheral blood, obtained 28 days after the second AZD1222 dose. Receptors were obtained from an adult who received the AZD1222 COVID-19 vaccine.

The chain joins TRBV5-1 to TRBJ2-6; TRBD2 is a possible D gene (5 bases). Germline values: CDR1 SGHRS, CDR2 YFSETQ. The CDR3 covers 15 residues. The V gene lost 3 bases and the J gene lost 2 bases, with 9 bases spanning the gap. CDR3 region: CASSSRDTGANVLTF. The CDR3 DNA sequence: TGCGCCAGCAGCTCCCGGGATACTGGGGCCAACGTCCTGACTTTC.

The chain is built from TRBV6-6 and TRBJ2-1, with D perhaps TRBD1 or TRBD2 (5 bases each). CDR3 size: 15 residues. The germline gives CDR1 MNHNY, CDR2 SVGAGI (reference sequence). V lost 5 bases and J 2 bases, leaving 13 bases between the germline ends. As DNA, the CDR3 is TGTGCCAGCAGTCTCTCGGGGCTAGCCTACAATGAGCAGTTCTTC. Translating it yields CASSLSGLAYNEQFF.

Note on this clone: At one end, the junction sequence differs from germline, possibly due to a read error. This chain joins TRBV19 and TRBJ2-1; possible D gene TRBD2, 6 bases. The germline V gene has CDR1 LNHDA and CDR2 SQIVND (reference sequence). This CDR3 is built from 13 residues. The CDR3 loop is CASSTPPEGPAIF. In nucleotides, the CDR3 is TGTGCCAGTAGTACCCCCCCGGAGGGCCCTGCGATCTTC.

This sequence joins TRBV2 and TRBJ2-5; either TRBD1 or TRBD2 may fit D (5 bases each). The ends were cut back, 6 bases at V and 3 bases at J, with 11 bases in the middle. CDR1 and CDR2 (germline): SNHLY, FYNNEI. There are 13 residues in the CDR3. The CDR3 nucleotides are TGTGCCAGCAGCTGGGACGGCGAAGAGACCCAGTACTTC. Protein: CASSWDGEETQYF.

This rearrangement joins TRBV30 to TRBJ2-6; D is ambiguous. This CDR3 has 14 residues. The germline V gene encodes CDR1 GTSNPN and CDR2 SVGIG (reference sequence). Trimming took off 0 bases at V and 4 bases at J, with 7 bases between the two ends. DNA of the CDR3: TGTGCCTGGAGTGTATCTGGAGGGGCCAACGTCCTGACTTTC. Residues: CAWSVSGGANVLTF.

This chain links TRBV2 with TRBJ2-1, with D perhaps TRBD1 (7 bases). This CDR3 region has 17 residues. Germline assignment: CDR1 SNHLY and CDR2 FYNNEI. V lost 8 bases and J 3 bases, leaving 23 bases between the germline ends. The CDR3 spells CASYGGATGLDYNEQFF. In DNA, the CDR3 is TGTGCCAGCTACGGCGGGGCGACAGGGTTAGACTACAATGAGCAGTTCTTC.

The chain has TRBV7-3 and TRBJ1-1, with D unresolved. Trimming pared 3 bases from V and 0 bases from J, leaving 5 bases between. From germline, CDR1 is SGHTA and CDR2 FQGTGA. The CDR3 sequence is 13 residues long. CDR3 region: CASSFSLNTEAFF. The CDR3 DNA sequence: TGTGCCAGCAGCTTCTCATTGAACACTGAAGCTTTCTTT.

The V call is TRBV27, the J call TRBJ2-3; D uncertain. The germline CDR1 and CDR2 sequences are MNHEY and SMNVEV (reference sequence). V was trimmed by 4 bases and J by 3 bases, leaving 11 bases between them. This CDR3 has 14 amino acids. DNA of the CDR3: TGTGCCAGCAGTTCCCGGTTGGGAACAGATACGCAGTATTTT. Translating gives CASSSRLGTDTQYF.

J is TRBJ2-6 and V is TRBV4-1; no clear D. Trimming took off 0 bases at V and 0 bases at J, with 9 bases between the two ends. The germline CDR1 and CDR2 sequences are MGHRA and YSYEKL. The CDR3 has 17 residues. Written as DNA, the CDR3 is TGCGCCAGCAGCCAAGAGAGCTTGAGCTCTGGGGCCAACGTCCTGACTTTC. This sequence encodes CASSQESLSSGANVLTF.

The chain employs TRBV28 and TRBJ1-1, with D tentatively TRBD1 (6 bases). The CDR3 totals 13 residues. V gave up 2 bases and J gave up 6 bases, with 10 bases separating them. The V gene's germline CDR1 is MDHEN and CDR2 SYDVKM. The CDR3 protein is CASSLAQGAEAFF. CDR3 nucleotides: TGTGCCAGCAGTTTAGCACAGGGCGCTGAAGCTTTCTTT.

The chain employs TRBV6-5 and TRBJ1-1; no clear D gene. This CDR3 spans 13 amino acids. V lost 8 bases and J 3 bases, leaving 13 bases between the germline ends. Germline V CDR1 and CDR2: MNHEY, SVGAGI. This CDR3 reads CASLLQRYTEAFF. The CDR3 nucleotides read TGTGCCAGCCTATTACAGCGGTACACTGAAGCTTTCTTT.

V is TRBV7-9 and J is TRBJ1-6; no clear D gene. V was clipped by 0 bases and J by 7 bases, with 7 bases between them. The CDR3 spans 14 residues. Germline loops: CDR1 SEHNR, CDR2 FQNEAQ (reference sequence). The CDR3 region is CASSLALRNSPLHF. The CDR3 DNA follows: TGTGCCAGCAGCTTAGCTCTTCGAAATTCACCCCTCCACTTT. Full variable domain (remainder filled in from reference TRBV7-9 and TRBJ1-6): DTGVSQNPRHKITKRGQNVTFRCDPISEHNRLYWYRQTLGQGPEFLTYFQNEAQLEKSRLLSDRFSAERPKGSFSTLEIQRTEQGDSAMYLCASSLALRNSPLHFGNGTRLTVT.

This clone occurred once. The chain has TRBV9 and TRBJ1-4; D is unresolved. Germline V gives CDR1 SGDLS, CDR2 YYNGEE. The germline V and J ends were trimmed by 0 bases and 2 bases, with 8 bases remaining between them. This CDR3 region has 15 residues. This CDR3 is CASSVEAVTNEKLFF. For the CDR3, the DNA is TGTGCCAGCAGCGTAGAGGCAGTGACTAATGAAAAACTGTTTTTT.

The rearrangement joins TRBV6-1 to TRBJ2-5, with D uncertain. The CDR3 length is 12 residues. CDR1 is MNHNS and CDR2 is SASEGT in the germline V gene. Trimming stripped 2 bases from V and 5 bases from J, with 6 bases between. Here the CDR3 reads CASSERWETQYF. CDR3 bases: TGTGCCAGCAGTGAAAGGTGGGAGACCCAGTACTTC.

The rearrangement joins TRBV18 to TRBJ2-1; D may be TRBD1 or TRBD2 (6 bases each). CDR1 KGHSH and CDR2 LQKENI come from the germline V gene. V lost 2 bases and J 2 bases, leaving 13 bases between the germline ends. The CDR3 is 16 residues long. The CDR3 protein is CASSPNGGRPYNEQFF. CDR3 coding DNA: TGTGCCAGCTCACCAAATGGGGGGCGACCCTACAATGAGCAGTTCTTC.

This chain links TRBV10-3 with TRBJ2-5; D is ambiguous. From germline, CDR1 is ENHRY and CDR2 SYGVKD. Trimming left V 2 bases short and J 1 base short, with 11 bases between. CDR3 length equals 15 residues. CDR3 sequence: CAISEGRRAQETQYF. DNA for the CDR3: TGTGCCATCAGTGAGGGCCGAAGGGCCCAAGAGACCCAGTACTTC.

The CDR3 DNA sequence: TGTGCCAGCAGTCGGGATGGGCCTCCTGGAAACACCATATATTTT. Encoded protein: CASSRDGPPGNTIYF. The gene calls are TRBV7-9 and TRBJ1-3; D is unclear. The germline gives CDR1 SEHNR, CDR2 FQNEAQ (reference sequence). The CDR3 loop spans 15 amino acids. V was shortened by 6 bases and J by 2 bases, with 14 bases between the two germline ends.

This CDR3 reads CASHHARGTDTQYF. CDR3 in DNA: TGTGCCAGCCACCACGCCCGAGGTACAGATACGCAGTATTTT. J is TRBJ2-3 and V is TRBV28; D is ambiguous. Looked up from germline, CDR1 is MDHEN and CDR2 is SYDVKM. Trimming removed 8 bases from V and 3 bases from J, with 15 bases in between. CDR3 length equals 14 residues.

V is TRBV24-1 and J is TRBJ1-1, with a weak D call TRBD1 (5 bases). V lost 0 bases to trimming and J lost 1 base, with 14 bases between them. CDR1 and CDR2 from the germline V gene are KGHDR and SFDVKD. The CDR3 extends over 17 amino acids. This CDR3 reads CATSDLRGERGNTEAFF. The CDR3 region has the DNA TGTGCCACCAGTGATTTGCGGGGGGAGAGGGGGAACACTGAAGCTTTCTTT.

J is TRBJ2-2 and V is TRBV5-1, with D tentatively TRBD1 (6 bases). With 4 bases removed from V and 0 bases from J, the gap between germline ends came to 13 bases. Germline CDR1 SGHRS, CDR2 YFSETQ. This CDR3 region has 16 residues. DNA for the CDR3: TGCGCCAGCAGCAAAGAGACAGGAACGAACACCGGGGAGCTGTTTTTT. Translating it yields CASSKETGTNTGELFF. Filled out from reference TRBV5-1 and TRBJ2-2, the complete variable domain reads KAGVTQTPRYLIKTRGQQVTLSCSPISGHRSVSWYQQTPGQGLQFLFEYFSETQRNKGNFPGRFSGRQFSNSRSEMNVSTLELGDSALYLCASSKETGTNTGELFFGEGSRLTVL.

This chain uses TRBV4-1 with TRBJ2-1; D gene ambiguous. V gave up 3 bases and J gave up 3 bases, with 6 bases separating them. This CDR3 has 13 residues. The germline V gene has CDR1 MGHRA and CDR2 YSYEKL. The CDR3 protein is CASSHRYYNEQFF. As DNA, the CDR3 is TGCGCCAGCAGCCATCGTTACTACAATGAGCAGTTCTTC.

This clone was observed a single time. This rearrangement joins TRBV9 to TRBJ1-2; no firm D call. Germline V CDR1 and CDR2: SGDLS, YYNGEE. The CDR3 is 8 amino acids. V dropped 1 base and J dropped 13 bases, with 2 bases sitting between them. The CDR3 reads CASSVITF. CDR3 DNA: TGTGCCAGCAGCGTAATCACCTTC.

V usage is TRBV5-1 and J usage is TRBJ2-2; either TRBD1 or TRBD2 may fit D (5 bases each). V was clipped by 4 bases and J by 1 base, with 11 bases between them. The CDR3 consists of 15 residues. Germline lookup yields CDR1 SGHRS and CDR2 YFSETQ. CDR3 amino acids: CASSLGPQNTGELFF. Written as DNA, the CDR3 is TGCGCCAGCAGCCTGGGACCTCAGAACACCGGGGAGCTGTTTTTT.

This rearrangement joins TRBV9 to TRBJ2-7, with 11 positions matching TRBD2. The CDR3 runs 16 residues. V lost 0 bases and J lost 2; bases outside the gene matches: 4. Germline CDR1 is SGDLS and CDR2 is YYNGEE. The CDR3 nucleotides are TGTGCCAGCAGCGTAGACGTAGCGGGAGGGCCCTACGAGCAGTACTTC. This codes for CASSVDVAGGPYEQYF.

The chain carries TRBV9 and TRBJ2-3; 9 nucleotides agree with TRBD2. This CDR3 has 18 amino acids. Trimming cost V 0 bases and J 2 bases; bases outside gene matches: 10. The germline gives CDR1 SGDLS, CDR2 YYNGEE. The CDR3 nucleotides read TGTGCCAGCAGCGTAGCTATCTCGGGACTAGCTTACACAGATACGCAGTATTTT. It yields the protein CASSVAISGLAYTDTQYF. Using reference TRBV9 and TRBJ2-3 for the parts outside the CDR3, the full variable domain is DSGVTQTPKHLITATGQRVTLRCSPRSGDLSVYWYQQSLDQGLQFLIQYYNGEERAKGNILERFSAQQFPDLHSELNLSSLELGDSALYFCASSVAISGLAYTDTQYFGPGTRLTVL.

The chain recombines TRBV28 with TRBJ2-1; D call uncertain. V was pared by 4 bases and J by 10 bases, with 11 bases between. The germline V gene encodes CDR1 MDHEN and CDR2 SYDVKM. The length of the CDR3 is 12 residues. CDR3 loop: CASSSGVSEQFF. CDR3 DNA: TGTGCCAGCAGTTCAGGTGTAAGCGAGCAGTTCTTC.

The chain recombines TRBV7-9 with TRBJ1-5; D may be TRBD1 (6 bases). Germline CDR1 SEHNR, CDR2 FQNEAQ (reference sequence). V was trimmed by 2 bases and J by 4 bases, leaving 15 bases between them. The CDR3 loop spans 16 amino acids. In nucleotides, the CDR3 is TGTGCCAGCAGCTTATTTTCGGGGGGCAGGAATCAGCCCCAGCATTTT. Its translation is CASSLFSGGRNQPQHF.

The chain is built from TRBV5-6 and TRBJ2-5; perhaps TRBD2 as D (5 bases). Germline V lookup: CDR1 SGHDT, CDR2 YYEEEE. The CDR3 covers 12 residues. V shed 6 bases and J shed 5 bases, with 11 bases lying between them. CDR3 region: CASTVGVETQYF. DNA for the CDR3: TGTGCCAGCACCGTCGGGGTCGAGACCCAGTACTTC.